The 18 T cell receptor beta chains below were found in one sample sequenced in a study of blood T cell repertoires in COVID-19. Method: immunoSEQ multiplex PCR; TCRdb's copy keeps in-frame clones and lacks some. The sample lists around 250,000 clones; about nine tenths were seen once. Input material: PBMCs or T cells enriched from blood (not recorded which). The receptors stem from a human donor in a cohort exposed to, infected with or recovered from COVID-19 (not recorded which). The donor label of this sample is uncertain.

CDR3 in amino acids: CASINTQPQHF. As DNA, the CDR3 is TGTGCCAGCATTAACACCCAGCCCCAGCATTTT. This sequence joins TRBV12-3 or TRBV12-4 and TRBJ1-5; no firm D call. The V end was cut by 7 bases, the J end by 7 bases, with 8 bases between. The CDR3 extends over 11 amino acids.

The V and J genes are TRBV19 and TRBJ2-3, with 8 bases lining up with TRBD2. Losses at the gene ends were 7 bases for V and 4 bases for J; bases not matched to a gene: 4. This CDR3 has 13 residues. The germline CDR1 and CDR2 sequences are LNHDA and SQIVND (reference sequence). The CDR3 loop is CASNSGGSDTQYF. CDR3 bases: TGTGCCAGTAACAGCGGGGGATCAGATACGCAGTATTTT.

The chain recombines TRBV4-2 with TRBJ1-2; 7 bases line up with TRBD1. J lost 4 bases, V lost 1 base, and 12 bases had no gene match. CDR3 length: 17 amino acids. CDR1 is LGHNA, CDR2 YNFKEQ, per germline. The CDR3 reads CASSQAESPQGSYGYTF. For the CDR3, the DNA is TGTGCCAGCAGCCAAGCCGAGTCCCCACAGGGGAGCTATGGCTACACCTTC.

The chain uses TRBV19 and TRBJ1-3; 8 bases map to TRBD1. J was trimmed by 2 bases and V by 5 bases; bases with no gene match: 2. Per the germline V gene, CDR1 is LNHDA and CDR2 is SQIVND (reference sequence). The CDR3 is 14 residues long. The CDR3 DNA sequence: TGTGCCAGTAGTCCGGACAGGGCTGGAAACACCATATATTTT. Encoded protein: CASSPDRAGNTIYF. The variable domain in full, completed from reference TRBV19 and TRBJ1-3, reads DGGITQSPKYLFRKEGQNVTLSCEQNLNHDAMYWYRQDPGQGLRLIYYSQIVNDFQKGDIAEGYSVSREKKESFPLTVTSAQKNPTAFYLCASSPDRAGNTIYFGEGSWLTVV.

The CDR3 sequence is CASSAGRGLALGETQYF. DNA for the CDR3: TGTGCCAGCAGCGCCGGAAGGGGACTAGCTTTAGGAGAGACCCAGTACTTC. The J gene is TRBJ2-5, the V gene TRBV5-4, with 9 bases matching TRBD2. The germline gives CDR1 SGHNT, CDR2 YYREEE (reference sequence). V gave up 4 bases and J gave up 4 bases; unmatched junction bases: 14. The CDR3 sequence is 17 residues long.

The V call is TRBV19, the J call TRBJ1-2; maybe TRBD1 (6 bases). Germline-derived CDR1 and CDR2 are LNHDA and SQIVND (reference sequence). V lost 6 bases and J lost 8, with 19 bases in between. CDR3 length: 14 residues. CDR3 sequence: CASSVETGPGGYTF. The CDR3 DNA reads as TGTGCCAGTAGCGTAGAAACAGGGCCTGGGGGCTACACCTTC.

The chain joins TRBV6-2 or TRBV6-3 to TRBJ1-5, with TRBD1 as a possible D gene (6 bases). V lost 4 bases and J 5 bases, leaving 6 bases between the germline ends. Germline V gene sequence: CDR1 MNHEY, CDR2 SVGEGT. This CDR3 region has 12 residues. CDR3 nucleotides: TGTGCCAGCAGTTCAGGGGATCAGCCCCAGCATTTT. Protein product: CASSSGDQPQHF.

This rearrangement joins TRBV5-5 to TRBJ2-3; TRBD2 aligns across 11 bases. Germline lookup yields CDR1 SGHKS and CDR2 YYEKEE (reference sequence). V lost 4 bases and J lost 5; bases outside the gene matches: 12. The CDR3 spans 17 residues. CDR3 sequence: CASSPFSLLAGGDTQYF. CDR3 in DNA: TGTGCCAGCAGCCCGTTTTCCCTCCTAGCGGGGGGAGATACGCAGTATTTT.

There are a few counts of this clone. This chain uses TRBV6-5 with TRBJ1-6; 9 bases are a match to TRBD1. CDR1 and CDR2 (germline): MNHEY, SVGAGI. Trimming at V came to 6 bases and at J to 6 bases, leaving 3 bases not matched to a gene. The CDR3 totals 14 residues. CDR3 nucleotides: TGTGCCAGCAGAGTGACAGGGGGTAATTCACCCCTCCACTTT. Encoded protein: CASRVTGGNSPLHF.

This clone was found a few times. Other DNA sequences in this specimen translate into the identical CDR3. This chain connects TRBV7-2 to TRBJ1-1; no definite D call. Germline V lookup: CDR1 SGHTA, CDR2 FQGNSA. Trimming cost V 1 base and J 0 bases, with 6 bases left between them. This CDR3 has 14 amino acids. CDR3 protein: CASSLGPMNTEAFF. The DNA of the CDR3 is TGTGCCAGCAGCTTAGGTCCTATGAACACTGAAGCTTTCTTT. Supplemented by reference TRBV7-2 and TRBJ1-1, the full variable domain reads GAGVSQSPSNKVTEKGKDVELRCDPISGHTALYWYRQSLGQGLEFLIYFQGNSAPDKSGLPSDRFSAERTGGSVSTLTIQRTQQEDSAVYLCASSLGPMNTEAFFGQGTRLTVV.

Remarks on this clone: Other DNA sequences in the sample encode the same CDR3. The chain's CDR3 is CASSRDTQETQYF. The CDR3 bases are TGTGCCAGCAGTAGGGACACCCAAGAGACCCAGTACTTC. The chain joins TRBV2 to TRBJ2-5; possibly TRBD1 for D (6 bases). Trimming left V 5 bases short and J 1 base short, with 8 bases between. Germline lookup yields CDR1 SNHLY and CDR2 FYNNEI. This CDR3 is 13 amino acids long.

Notes on this clone: The sample has other DNA sequences that encode this CDR3 too. V gene TRBV12-5 combines with J gene TRBJ1-2; 7 positions agree with TRBD1. V lost 5 bases to trimming and J lost 5 bases; unmatched junction nucleotides: 5. Germline CDR1 LGHNT, CDR2 FRNRAP. The CDR3 has 13 amino acids. The CDR3 nucleotides are TGTGCTAGTGGTCAAACAGGGGCATATGGCTACACCTTC. Translation: CASGQTGAYGYTF.

The gene calls are TRBV11-3 and TRBJ1-1; perhaps TRBD1 as D (5 bases). The germline V and J ends were trimmed by 5 bases and 6 bases, with 13 bases remaining between them. This CDR3 is 13 amino acids long. CDR1 SGHNT and CDR2 YENEEA come from the germline V gene. CDR3 residues: CASSPGHRAEAFF. CDR3 DNA sequence: TGTGCCAGCAGCCCAGGACATCGGGCTGAAGCTTTCTTT. Combining the CDR3 with reference TRBV11-3 and TRBJ1-1 gives the whole variable domain EAGVVQSPRYKIIEKKQPVAFWCNPISGHNTLYWYLQNLGQGPELLIRYENEEAVDDSQLPKDRFSAERLKGVDSTLKIQPAELGDSAVYLCASSPGHRAEAFFGQGTRLTVV.

The J gene is TRBJ1-5, the V gene TRBV2, with D uncertain. Germline V lookup: CDR1 SNHLY, CDR2 FYNNEI. The CDR3 length is 13 residues. Trimming stripped 3 bases from V and 6 bases from J, with 9 bases between. The CDR3 loop reads CASSDEARQPQHF. The CDR3 DNA follows: TGTGCCAGCAGTGACGAGGCGCGTCAGCCCCAGCATTTT.

The chain links TRBV12-3 or TRBV12-4 to TRBJ2-7; the D gene is possibly TRBD1 (5 bases). CDR3 length: 13 amino acids. The V and J ends lost 5 bases and 6 bases respectively, with 14 bases between them. The CDR3 DNA sequence: TGTGCCAGCAGTAAGACAGAGTCCAGCGAGCAGTACTTC. This encodes CASSKTESSEQYF.

This clone was found once. The chain couples TRBV19 to TRBJ1-1; a weak D match, TRBD1 (6 bases). CDR3 size: 15 residues. Germline V gene lookup returns CDR1 LNHDA and CDR2 SQIVND (reference sequence). The V gene lost 7 bases and the J gene lost 1 base, with 16 bases spanning the gap. This CDR3 is CASTSKRTANTEAFF. Here the CDR3 DNA reads TGTGCCAGTACCTCAAAAAGGACAGCGAACACTGAAGCTTTCTTT.

The J gene is TRBJ2-3, the V gene TRBV9; 9 bases are a match to TRBD1. CDR3 length equals 15 residues. V dropped 5 bases and J dropped 1; count of bases not matched to a gene: 5. Germline V gene lookup returns CDR1 SGDLS and CDR2 YYNGEE. CDR3 nucleotides: TGTGCCAGCAGTTTGCGGGACAGGGGCACAGATACGCAGTATTTT. It is translated as CASSLRDRGTDTQYF. The complete variable domain, with remaining parts taken from reference TRBV9 and TRBJ2-3, reads DSGVTQTPKHLITATGQRVTLRCSPRSGDLSVYWYQQSLDQGLQFLIQYYNGEERAKGNILERFSAQQFPDLHSELNLSSLELGDSALYFCASSLRDRGTDTQYFGPGTRLTVL.

The chain couples TRBV9 to TRBJ1-4, with 11 bases identical to TRBD1. In germline, CDR1 is SGDLS, CDR2 YYNGEE. This CDR3 is 15 amino acids long. Trimming cost V 4 bases and J 6 bases; bases outside gene matches: 5. The CDR3, as DNA: TGTGCCAGCAGCTTCCGGACAGGGGGCGATGAAAAACTGTTTTTT. Its protein is CASSFRTGGDEKLFF.